The sequence of this TCR beta chain was determined in a study of technical replicates of blood from a handful of donors. V was pared by 1 base and J by 0 bases, with 9 bases between. In germline, CDR1 is MGHDK, CDR2 SYGVNS. The CDR3 length is 15 residues. The table lists this clone with a few counts. Some clones are missing from TCRdb's copy, which holds only in-frame ones; the method was immunoSEQ multiplex PCR. The sample records 60,000 or so clones, about 96% being singletons. The sequence came from a human donor in good health. Sequences were obtained from T cells isolated from PBMCs. V gene TRBV25-1 combines with J gene TRBJ2-5; D may be TRBD2 (5 bases). The CDR3 sequence: CASSESPGYQETQYF. The CDR3 bases are TGTGCCAGCAGTGAATCACCGGGATACCAAGAGACCCAGTACTTC.